Listed here are 25 T cell receptor beta chains from one sample, sequenced in a study of cytomegalovirus exposure and HLA in healthy donors. A multiplex PCR was run with 60 Vbeta primers and 13 Jbeta primers. Sequencing was performed with immunoSEQ multiplex PCR; in TCRdb, only in-frame clones are kept and a portion is missing. Here the sample spans roughly 100,000 clones, 75% to 85% being singletons. Sample: PBMCs. The source is a man between 45 and 60 years old in good health and CMV-seronegative.

The genes are TRBV6-6 and TRBJ1-4; 7 bases agree with TRBD1. V lost 5 bases to trimming and J lost 7 bases; unmatched junction nucleotides: 10. CDR1 MNHNY and CDR2 SVGAGI come from the germline V gene (reference sequence). The CDR3 contains 15 residues. CDR3 sequence (DNA): TGTGCCAGCAGTCTCCAGGGGGAGGTATTTGAAAAACTGTTTTTT. Protein sequence: CASSLQGEVFEKLFF.

The gene calls are TRBV11-2 and TRBJ1-1, with D uncertain. V lost 5 bases, J lost 9 bases, and 13 bases lay in between. The length of the CDR3 is 12 residues. The germline V gene encodes CDR1 SGHAT and CDR2 FQNNGV. The CDR3 sequence: CASSLHTSQAFF. DNA for the CDR3: TGTGCCAGCAGCCTCCATACAAGTCAAGCTTTCTTT.

This chain joins TRBV19 and TRBJ2-1; TRBD1 might be the D (5 bases). This CDR3 contains 12 residues. Trimming took 4 bases from V and 8 from J, leaving 9 bases between them. CDR1 LNHDA and CDR2 SQIVND come from the germline V gene (reference sequence). The CDR3 nucleotides read TGTGCCAGTAGTACAGGGTCTTATGAGCAGTTCTTC. It is translated as CASSTGSYEQFF. Complete variable domain (other parts from reference TRBV19 and TRBJ2-1): DGGITQSPKYLFRKEGQNVTLSCEQNLNHDAMYWYRQDPGQGLRLIYYSQIVNDFQKGDIAEGYSVSREKKESFPLTVTSAQKNPTAFYLCASSTGSYEQFFGPGTRLTVL.

The CDR3 DNA reads TGTGCCAGCAGCTTAGAGGGGCGGGATACGCAGTATTTT. Protein: CASSLEGRDTQYF. The chain joins TRBV7-2 to TRBJ2-3; D possibly corresponds to TRBD1 (5 bases). This CDR3 spans 13 amino acids. Trimming cost V 1 base and J 6 bases, with 8 bases left between them. The germline V gene has CDR1 SGHTA and CDR2 FQGNSA.

The genes are TRBV7-2 and TRBJ1-2, with D possibly TRBD1 on 5 matching bases. This CDR3 comprises 14 residues. From germline, CDR1 is SGHTA and CDR2 FQGNSA. Trimming removed 1 base at V and 6 bases at J, with 12 bases between. The CDR3 spells CASSLVGRGDGYTF. Written as DNA, the CDR3 is TGTGCCAGCAGCTTAGTAGGGAGGGGAGATGGCTACACCTTC.

V and J are TRBV28 and TRBJ1-2; D is unclear. CDR1 and CDR2 (germline): MDHEN, SYDVKM. The CDR3 extends over 13 amino acids. Trimming removed 2 bases from V and 4 bases from J, with 8 bases in between. The CDR3 reads CASSLQGSYGYTF. In DNA form, the CDR3 reads TGTGCCAGCAGTTTACAAGGGAGCTATGGCTACACCTTC.

The chain couples TRBV19 to TRBJ2-4, with 7 bases matching TRBD2. CDR3 length: 15 amino acids. J gave up 7 bases and V 6 bases, and 12 bases lay outside the gene matches. Germline V gene lookup returns CDR1 LNHDA and CDR2 SQIVND (reference sequence). The CDR3 here is CASRPNAAGTNIQYF. The CDR3 nucleotides read TGTGCCAGTAGACCCAATGCAGCGGGGACTAACATTCAGTACTTC.

This clone was counted a single time. CDR3 DNA sequence: TGTGCCACCAGGACCCGGGACAGGTCGGTGAATGAGCAGTTCTTC. Encoded protein: CATRTRDRSVNEQFF. The chain has TRBV15 and TRBJ2-1; TRBD1 agrees at 8 bases. V lost 6 bases to trimming and J lost 7 bases; unmatched junction nucleotides: 11. Germline CDR1 reads LNHNV; CDR2 reads YYDKDF (reference sequence). The CDR3 loop spans 15 amino acids.

V gene TRBV7-9 combines with J gene TRBJ1-2; possible D gene TRBD1, 6 bases. The CDR3 has 15 residues. V was clipped by 2 bases and J by 1 base, with 11 bases between them. The germline CDR1 and CDR2 sequences are SEHNR and FQNEAQ (reference sequence). The CDR3: CASSLFDRSNYGYTF. The CDR3 coding sequence is TGTGCCAGCAGCTTATTTGACAGGAGTAACTATGGCTACACCTTC.

The gene calls are TRBV27 and TRBJ2-7; the match to TRBD2 covers 15 bases. The CDR3 sequence is 14 residues long. Germline values: CDR1 MNHEY, CDR2 SMNVEV (reference sequence). Trimming at V came to 8 bases and at J to 4 bases, leaving 3 bases not matched to a gene. In nucleotides, the CDR3 is TGTGCCAGCCGGGGACTAGCGGGGGGATACGAGCAGTACTTC. It translates to CASRGLAGGYEQYF.

The chain recombines TRBV4-1 with TRBJ2-5; possibly TRBD2 for D (7 bases). The CDR3 runs to 16 residues. V lost 4 bases, J lost 4 bases, and 19 bases lay in between. CDR1 is MGHRA, CDR2 YSYEKL, per germline. The CDR3 sequence is CASSRSGGGRGETQYF. The DNA for the CDR3 is TGCGCCAGCAGCCGCTCTGGGGGGGGCCGTGGAGAGACCCAGTACTTC.

CDR3 region: CASSDQGGADTQYF. CDR3 nucleotide sequence: TGTGCCAGCAGTGACCAAGGGGGCGCAGATACGCAGTATTTT. The chain uses TRBV2 and TRBJ2-3; 7 bases agree with TRBD1. After removal of 3 bases from V and 4 bases from J, the junction contained 4 bases not matched to a gene. CDR1 and CDR2 (germline): SNHLY, FYNNEI. This CDR3 region has 14 residues.

The genes are TRBV7-8 and TRBJ2-3; weak D call: TRBD2 (7 bases). The CDR3 contains 14 residues. Deletions cut 1 base from V and 3 bases from J, with 8 bases between. Germline V gives CDR1 SGHVS, CDR2 FQNEAQ. CDR3 amino acids: CASSLEGGTDTQYF. The DNA of the CDR3 is TGTGCCAGCAGCTTAGAGGGGGGGACAGATACGCAGTATTTT.

This clone appeared a few times. The chain is built from TRBV21-1 and TRBJ2-1; the table's D gene call, TRBD2, was not cross checked with the DNA. TRBV21-1 is annotated as a pseudogene. This CDR3 region has 17 residues. The CDR3 loop reads CASSKARRRFSYNEQFF. CDR3 nucleotides: TGTGCCAGCAGCAAAGCGCGGAGACGGTTCTCCTACAATGAGCAGTTCTTC.

The chain links TRBV6-1 to TRBJ1-2; the match to TRBD1 covers 9 bases. J gave up 5 bases and V 7 bases, and 2 bases lay outside the gene matches. The CDR3 consists of 12 residues. The germline V gene has CDR1 MNHNS and CDR2 SASEGT. CDR3 DNA sequence: TGTGCCAGCACAGGGACAGGGTATGGCTACACCTTC. Translation: CASTGTGYGYTF.

In its sample, this clone was seen once. The V call is TRBV2, the J call TRBJ1-5; D is possibly TRBD1 (5 bases). The ends were cut back, 5 bases at V and 1 base at J, with 15 bases in the middle. The V gene's germline CDR1 is SNHLY and CDR2 FYNNEI. The CDR3 extends over 16 amino acids. CDR3 sequence: CASSTDGPGSNQPQHF. As DNA, the CDR3 is TGTGCCAGCAGTACGGACGGACCAGGGAGCAATCAGCCCCAGCATTTT.

The chain has TRBV7-9 and TRBJ2-5; 9 bases agree with TRBD1. This CDR3 contains 16 residues. Germline trimming cut 3 bases from V and 3 bases from J; bases unmatched to any gene: 8. CDR1 and CDR2 (germline): SEHNR, FQNEAQ (reference sequence). CDR3: CASSLVPGQGKETQYF. Written as DNA, the CDR3 is TGTGCCAGCAGCTTGGTACCGGGACAGGGTAAAGAGACCCAGTACTTC.

This rearrangement joins TRBV6-1 to TRBJ1-5; D unresolved. V shed 10 bases and J shed 4 bases, with 17 bases lying between them. CDR1 is MNHNS and CDR2 is SASEGT in the germline V gene. The CDR3 consists of 14 residues. The CDR3 DNA reads as TGTGCCACCTCAGATATACAGCAGAATCAGCCCCAGCATTTT. This gives the protein CATSDIQQNQPQHF.

The V call is TRBV10-2, the J call TRBJ2-5, with 8 nucleotides matching TRBD1. This CDR3 is 16 amino acids long. Germline lookup yields CDR1 WSHSY and CDR2 SAAADI. The V and J ends lost 2 bases and 4 bases, in that order; junction bases with no gene match: 9. The CDR3 sequence is CASSEGETGVGETQYF. The CDR3 coding sequence is TGCGCCAGCAGTGAGGGGGAGACAGGGGTCGGAGAGACCCAGTACTTC.

The CDR3 loop reads CASSPSQGSYEQYV. CDR3 DNA: TGTGCCAGCTCACCGTCCCAGGGTTCATACGAGCAGTACGTC. The chain employs TRBV18 and TRBJ2-7, with TRBD1 as a possible D gene (5 bases). The CDR3 consists of 14 residues. CDR1 KGHSH and CDR2 LQKENI come from the germline V gene. The germline V and J ends were trimmed by 3 bases and 4 bases, with 13 bases remaining between them.

This chain uses TRBV6-1 with TRBJ2-1; 9 bases match TRBD1. This CDR3 is built from 15 residues. Trimming at V came to 3 bases and at J to 2 bases, leaving 2 bases not matched to a gene. Germline assignment: CDR1 MNHNS and CDR2 SASEGT. CDR3 loop: CASSDGTGPYNEQFF. The CDR3 DNA sequence: TGTGCCAGCAGTGATGGGACAGGGCCCTACAATGAGCAGTTCTTC.

The chain couples TRBV7-2 to TRBJ1-3; D not certain. The CDR3 sequence is 15 residues long. Trimming removed 2 bases from V and 0 bases from J, with 8 bases in between. Germline CDR1 SGHTA, CDR2 FQGNSA. The CDR3 DNA sequence: TGTGCCAGCAGCTTACAGACAAGCTCTGGAAACACCATATATTTT. Its translation: CASSLQTSSGNTIYF.

V gene TRBV9 combines with J gene TRBJ2-2, with 8 bases that match TRBD2. The CDR3 is 17 residues long. CDR1 is SGDLS, CDR2 YYNGEE, per germline. With V trimmed by 0 bases and J by 3 bases, 7 bases remained unmatched. CDR3: CASSVAQGLDDTGELFF. The CDR3, as DNA: TGTGCCAGCAGCGTAGCTCAGGGACTAGACGACACCGGGGAGCTGTTTTTT.

This clone was observed once. The rearrangement uses TRBV19 and TRBJ2-5, with TRBD1 as a possible D gene (6 bases). Germline-derived CDR1 and CDR2 are LNHDA and SQIVND (reference sequence). V gave up 5 bases and J gave up 3 bases, with 13 bases separating them. CDR3 length equals 14 residues. For the CDR3, the DNA is TGTGCCAGTAGTTCCACAGGGATTGAAGAGACCCAGTACTTC. It codes for CASSSTGIEETQYF. Supplemented by reference TRBV19 and TRBJ2-5, the full variable domain reads DGGITQSPKYLFRKEGQNVTLSCEQNLNHDAMYWYRQDPGQGLRLIYYSQIVNDFQKGDIAEGYSVSREKKESFPLTVTSAQKNPTAFYLCASSSTGIEETQYFGPGTRLLVL.

The chain couples TRBV6-5 to TRBJ1-6; D unresolved. CDR1 is MNHEY, CDR2 SVGAGI, per germline. The CDR3 covers 16 residues. Trimming removed 3 bases from V and 9 bases from J, with 18 bases in between. This CDR3 is CASSYNARQEFSPLHF. The CDR3 coding sequence is TGTGCCAGCAGTTATAACGCCAGGCAGGAATTTTCACCCCTCCACTTT.